This T cell receptor beta chain was captured in a study of blood T cell repertoires in COVID-19. Study-level information: Some COVID-19 samples were acute and others convalescent; all came from the United States, Italy and Spain.

This CDR3 has 17 residues. V gave up 5 bases and J gave up 3 bases, with 19 bases separating them. Germline V gene sequence: CDR1 MNHEY, CDR2 SMNVEV (reference sequence). Authors' data handling: Estimates of nucleated cell counts were drawn from the amplification of reference gene primers. TCRdb's copy holds only in-frame clones and misses some; the assay was immunoSEQ multiplex PCR. V and J calls and clone size are given by that table; D and trimming were obtained from the DNA. The sample yields hundreds of thousands of clones, approximately 86% seen once. The chain recombines TRBV27 with TRBJ1-4; weak D call: TRBD1 (5 bases). The sequencing input was peripheral blood. The receptor's source is a woman in her seventies with COVID-19, enrolled during active disease. CDR3 region: CASSPLGGFSANEKLFF. CDR3 in DNA: TGTGCCAGCAGTCCCCTGGGGGGTTTCTCGGCTAATGAAAAACTGTTTTTT.